The sequence of this T cell receptor beta chain was determined in a study of blood T cell repertoires in COVID-19. CDR3 length equals 14 residues. Germline V gene sequence: CDR1 KGHDR, CDR2 SFDVKD. Trimming cost V 3 bases and J 9 bases; bases outside gene matches: 7. Profiling relied on immunoSEQ multiplex PCR, and the TCRdb table lists in-frame clones only, not all of them. The table has about 250,000 clones, 80% to 90% seen once. The sample consisted of PBMCs or T cells enriched from blood (not recorded which). The chain employs TRBV24-1 and TRBJ2-5; TRBD1 aligns across 9 bases. This clonotype was sampled from a man between 18 and 35 years old who had recovered from COVID-19. For the CDR3, the DNA is TGTGCCACCAGTGATCCGGGACAGGGAATGGCCCAGTACTTC. This gives the protein CATSDPGQGMAQYF.